These T cell receptor beta chains were read from a single sample in a study of early T cells in non-severe SARS-CoV-2 infection. TCRdb re-analysed the 5' RACE reads in MiXCR, keeping a single row per CDR3 protein. The sample consists of nearly 70,000 distinct CDR3 sequences, 4% to 6% of them appearing once. The sequenced sample was whole blood, obtained at baseline. The receptors were gathered from an adult who was a healthcare worker with PCR-confirmed SARS-CoV-2 infection or an uninfected control (not recorded which). The donor label of this sample is uncertain. The CDR3 runs from the conserved cysteine through the conserved F or W. Fields, in order: V gene, D gene, clone size, J gene, CDR3 protein, CDR3 DNA. A D gene is named only where the DNA matches it firmly. Clone size is shown for a subset of rows, as once, few, many or a class of expanded clone.

>TRBV5-1|TRBD1|few|TRBJ2-1
CASSLGGQGSNEQFF
TGCGCCAGCAGCTTGGGGGGACAGGGGTCCAATGAGCAGTTCTTC
>TRBV30|TRBD1|few|TRBJ1-2
CAWSRNRGNYGYTF
TGTGCCTGGAGTCGGAACAGGGGAAACTATGGCTACACCTTC
>TRBV7-7|-|-|TRBJ2-2
CASSWGRTNTGELFF
TGTGCTAGCAGCTGGGGAAGAACCAACACCGGGGAGCTGTTTTTT
>TRBV7-9|-|-|TRBJ1-6
CASSLNGVTNSPLHF
TGTGCCAGCAGCTTAAACGGGGTTACGAATTCACCCCTCCACTTT
>TRBV24-1|-|few|TRBJ2-2
CATSVGSGTGELFF
TGTGCCACCAGTGTGGGATCAGGGACCGGGGAGCTGTTTTTT
>TRBV29-1|-|few|TRBJ2-1
CSVVQAGPYNEQFF
TGCAGCGTTGTCCAGGCGGGGCCTTACAATGAGCAGTTCTTC
>TRBV6-2/TRBV6-3|-|few|TRBJ1-2
CASSRGGQLSYGYTF
TGTGCCAGCAGTCGTGGAGGACAACTCTCCTATGGCTACACCTTC
>TRBV10-3|-|many|TRBJ1-1
CATLPTVNTEAFF
TGTGCCACCCTTCCGACCGTAAACACTGAAGCTTTCTTT
>TRBV7-2|-|many|TRBJ2-7
CASSLLSRALYEQYF
TGTGCCAGCAGCCTCCTCTCGAGGGCCCTCTACGAGCAGTACTTC
>TRBV9|-|-|TRBJ2-3
CASSVEGGSTDTQYF
TGTGCCAGCAGCGTAGAAGGCGGAAGCACAGATACGCAGTATTTT
>TRBV24-1|-|many|TRBJ2-1
CATRTGLGDNEQFF
TGTGCCACCAGGACAGGCCTGGGCGACAATGAGCAGTTCTTC
>TRBV19|-|-|TRBJ2-3
CASSDSGSSTDTQYF
TGTGCCAGTAGTGACAGCGGGTCTAGCACAGATACGCAGTATTTT
>TRBV11-2|TRBD1|many|TRBJ2-7
CASSLQDRVLYEQYF
TGTGCCAGCAGCTTACAAGACAGGGTACTCTACGAGCAGTACTTC
>TRBV12-3/TRBV12-4|-|many|TRBJ2-2
CASSFTTSGELFF
TGTGCCAGCAGTTTTACTACTTCGGGGGAGCTGTTTTTT
>TRBV6-6|-|few|TRBJ2-3
CASSLLGGAADTQYF
TGTGCCAGCAGTCTCTTGGGGGGGGCTGCAGATACGCAGTATTTT
>TRBV6-5|-|-|TRBJ2-5
CASSYSRLAGETQYF
TGTGCCAGCAGTTACTCGAGGCTAGCCGGGGAGACCCAGTACTTC